Given below is one T cell receptor (beta chain) in context. The germline V gene encodes CDR1 LNHDA and CDR2 SQIVND (reference sequence). The CDR3 extends over 13 amino acids. Trimming removed 5 bases from V and 4 bases from J, with 8 bases in between. This sample was taken from a study of blood T cell repertoires in COVID-19. About the study: From T cells, B-cell-depleted T cells, or PBMCs came the material, which was cDNA or gDNA.

In the original workflow: Reference gene primer amplification in the assay estimated nucleated cell counts. Measured with immunoSEQ multiplex PCR; TCRdb has only the in-frame clones, and not every one. V, J and clone size are taken as reported in that table, and D and trimming were inferred from the DNA itself. The data show over 250,000 clones, around 92% seen once. Recovered status applied to Cohort 3 donors who had two consecutive negative PCRs. It also applied to those with clearance or with symptom resolution. This TCR was sampled from a woman aged 60 to 75 who had recovered from COVID-19. The V call is TRBV19, the J call TRBJ1-4; D call uncertain. The sample taken for sequencing was PBMCs or T cells enriched from blood (not recorded which). For the CDR3, the DNA is TGTGCCAGTAGTCCCCTTTATAATGAAAAACTGTTTTTT. Protein: CASSPLYNEKLFF. The full variable domain, its missing parts supplied by reference TRBV19 and TRBJ1-4, is DGGITQSPKYLFRKEGQNVTLSCEQNLNHDAMYWYRQDPGQGLRLIYYSQIVNDFQKGDIAEGYSVSREKKESFPLTVTSAQKNPTAFYLCASSPLYNEKLFFGSGTQLSVL.